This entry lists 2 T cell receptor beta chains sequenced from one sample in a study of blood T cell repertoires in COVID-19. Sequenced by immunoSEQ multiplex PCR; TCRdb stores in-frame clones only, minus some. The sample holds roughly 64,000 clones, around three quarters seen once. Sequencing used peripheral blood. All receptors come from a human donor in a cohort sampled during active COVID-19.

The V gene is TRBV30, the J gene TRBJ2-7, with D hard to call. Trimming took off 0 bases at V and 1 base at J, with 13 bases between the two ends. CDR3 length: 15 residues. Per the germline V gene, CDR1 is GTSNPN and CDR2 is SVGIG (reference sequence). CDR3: CAWSVDEWASYEQYF. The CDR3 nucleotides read TGTGCCTGGAGTGTAGACGAGTGGGCTTCCTACGAGCAGTACTTC.

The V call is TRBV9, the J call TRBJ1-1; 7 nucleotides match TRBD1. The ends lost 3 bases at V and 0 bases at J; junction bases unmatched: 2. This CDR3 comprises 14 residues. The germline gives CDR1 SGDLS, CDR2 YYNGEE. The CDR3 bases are TGTGCCAGCAGCGCCACAGGGGTGAACACTGAAGCTTTCTTT. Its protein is CASSATGVNTEAFF.